This T cell receptor (beta chain) comes out of a study of post-analysis software for immune sequencing data. Study-level information: Relapsing-remitting, secondary progressive and progressive-relapsing courses of multiple sclerosis were included. Findings and limits, study-wide: Samples sharing a preparation batch grouped tightly together when assessed by F measure. Elevated frequency relative to controls characterized roughly five TRBV segments in patients, TRBV5-6, TRBV5-1 and TRBV20-1 among them.

The CDR3 is made up of 13 amino acids. V lost 5 bases to trimming and J lost 7 bases; unmatched junction nucleotides: 5. Prepared libraries of TCR beta cDNA carried unique molecular identifiers. TCRdb re-called the PCR reads with MiXCR, one entry per CDR3 protein. The sample yields 650,000 to 850,000 distinct CDR3 sequences, roughly 50% seen once. About this clonotype itself: Its antigen is as yet unknown.

The chain uses TRBV12-3 or TRBV12-4 and TRBJ2-1; 7 nucleotides agree with TRBD1. This clonotype was obtained from a girl aged 5 to 17 with multiple sclerosis. Sequencing was done on a sample of blood. Here the CDR3 reads CASSRQGLNEQFF. As DNA, the CDR3 is TGTGCCAGCAGTCGACAGGGTCTTAATGAGCAGTTCTTC.